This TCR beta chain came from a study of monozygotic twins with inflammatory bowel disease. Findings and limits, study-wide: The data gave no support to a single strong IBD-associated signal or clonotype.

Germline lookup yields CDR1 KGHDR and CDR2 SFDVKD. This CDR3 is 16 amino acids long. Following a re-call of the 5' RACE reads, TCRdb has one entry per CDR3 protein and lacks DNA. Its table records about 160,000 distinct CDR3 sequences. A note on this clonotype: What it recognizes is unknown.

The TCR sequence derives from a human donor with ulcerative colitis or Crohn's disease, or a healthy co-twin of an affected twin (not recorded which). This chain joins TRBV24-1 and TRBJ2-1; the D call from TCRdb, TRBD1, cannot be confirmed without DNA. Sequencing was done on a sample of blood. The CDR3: CATSDLTGFGHNEQFF.